A single sample is the source of the 10 T cell receptor beta chains below, sequenced in a study of CD4 T cell repertoires in COVID-19. Clones were sequenced by immunoSEQ multiplex PCR, and TCRdb holds only the in-frame ones, with some missing. In the table there are some 540 clones, roughly a quarter of which are singletons. No antigen has been identified for these receptors. The sequencing used memory CD4+ T cells, cultured in vitro, collected after recovery from COVID-19. The receptors originated from a human donor who had COVID-19.

The J gene is TRBJ1-1, the V gene TRBV20-1; the D is unclear. V was cut by 3 bases and J by 9 bases, with 11 bases left in between. The V gene's germline CDR1 is DFQATT and CDR2 SNEGSKA (reference sequence). The CDR3 length is 11 residues. The CDR3 DNA reads TGCAGTGCTAGCATTGACCCGCAAGCTTTCTTT. This gives the protein CSASIDPQAFF.

Only a few counts were recorded for this clone. V and J are TRBV7-9 and TRBJ2-7, with 7 bases lining up with TRBD1. Germline trimming cut 5 bases from V and 2 bases from J; bases unmatched to any gene: 9. CDR1 and CDR2 (germline): SEHNR, FQNEAQ (reference sequence). CDR3 length: 15 residues. CDR3 in amino acids: CASSQGDLTPYEQYF. CDR3 sequence (DNA): TGTGCCAGCAGCCAGGGGGACCTCACCCCCTACGAGCAGTACTTC. The full variable domain, in which reference TRBV7-9 and TRBJ2-7 provide the parts outside the CDR3, is DTGVSQNPRHKITKRGQNVTFRCDPISEHNRLYWYRQTLGQGPEFLTYFQNEAQLEKSRLLSDRFSAERPKGSFSTLEIQRTEQGDSAMYLCASSQGDLTPYEQYFGPGTRLTVT.

By sample fraction, this clone is medium-sized. The chain employs TRBV10-3 and TRBJ2-2, with no clear D. This CDR3 spans 13 amino acids. V was cut by 3 bases and J by 7 bases, with 9 bases left in between. Germline loops: CDR1 ENHRY, CDR2 SYGVKD. The CDR3 sequence is CAISDGGVGELFF. The CDR3 nucleotides read TGTGCCATCAGTGACGGTGGGGTCGGGGAGCTGTTTTTT.

This clone was picked up a small number of times. This chain joins TRBV5-5 and TRBJ2-5; 7 bases match TRBD1. Germline CDR1 is SGHKS and CDR2 is YYEKEE (reference sequence). J gave up 2 bases and V 6 bases, and 7 bases lay outside the gene matches. The CDR3 is made up of 14 amino acids. The CDR3: CASTWGRGQETQYF. The CDR3 DNA follows: TGTGCCAGCACATGGGGCAGGGGGCAAGAGACCCAGTACTTC.

The V gene is TRBV3-1 (or the pseudogene TRBV3-2), the J gene TRBJ2-7; 8 nucleotides align to TRBD1. Germline CDR1 and CDR2: LGHDT and YNNKEL (reference sequence). Trimming took 4 bases from V and 6 from J; bases not matched to a gene: 14. The CDR3 is 16 amino acids. CDR3 loop: CASSPRTGLGDVEQYF. The CDR3 DNA follows: TGTGCCAGCAGCCCTAGGACAGGGTTAGGTGATGTCGAGCAGTACTTC.

The rearrangement uses TRBV6-6 and TRBJ2-3, with D tentatively TRBD1 or TRBD2 (7 bases each). Looked up from germline, CDR1 is MNHNY and CDR2 is SVGAGI (reference sequence). The CDR3 has 17 amino acids. Trimming took 5 bases from V and 2 from J, leaving 20 bases between them. This CDR3 reads CASSQKGAGVITDTQYF. Written as DNA, the CDR3 is TGTGCCAGCAGTCAAAAGGGGGCGGGGGTAATCACAGATACGCAGTATTTT.

The V call is TRBV5-6, the J call TRBJ2-4; D is undetermined. The CDR3 length is 15 residues. Trimming stripped 2 bases from V and 0 bases from J, with 9 bases between. The germline V gene encodes CDR1 SGHDT and CDR2 YYEEEE. The CDR3 protein is CASSLSRLAKNIQYF. CDR3 nucleotides: TGTGCCAGCAGCTTAAGCAGGCTAGCCAAAAACATTCAGTACTTC. Based on the CDR3 plus reference TRBV5-6 and TRBJ2-4, the full variable domain is DAGVTQSPTHLIKTRGQQVTLRCSPKSGHDTVSWYQQALGQGPQFIFQYYEEEERQRGNFPDRFSGHQFPNYSSELNVNALLLGDSALYLCASSLSRLAKNIQYFGAGTRLSVL.

This clone is labeled medium-sized (0.01 to 0.1%). V gene TRBV7-9 combines with J gene TRBJ2-7, with TRBD1 as a possible D gene (6 bases). Germline CDR1 and CDR2: SEHNR and FQNEAQ (reference sequence). The length of the CDR3 is 14 residues. The V end lost 0 bases, the J end lost 5 bases, and 11 bases lay between the germline ends. The CDR3 DNA sequence: TGTGCCAGCAGCTTAGCTGGCAGGGGCCACGAGCAGTACTTC. This codes for CASSLAGRGHEQYF.

This chain connects TRBV7-9 to TRBJ2-1; no reliable D call. The V gene's germline CDR1 is SEHNR and CDR2 FQNEAQ (reference sequence). V was pared by 3 bases and J by 10 bases, with 16 bases between. The CDR3 totals 14 residues. CDR3 DNA: TGTGCCAGCAGCTTGGGTCAGAAAGTTCCCGAGCAGTTCTTC. Its protein is CASSLGQKVPEQFF.

In its sample, this clone ranks as medium-sized. The chain links TRBV6-5 to TRBJ2-1; a weak D match, TRBD2 (5 bases). The V gene lost 6 bases and the J gene lost 7 bases, with 13 bases spanning the gap. The CDR3 has 13 residues. Germline CDR1 and CDR2: MNHEY and SVGAGI. This chain's CDR3 is CASSPERGNEQFF. Written as DNA, the CDR3 is TGTGCCAGCAGCCCGGAACGAGGGAATGAGCAGTTCTTC.